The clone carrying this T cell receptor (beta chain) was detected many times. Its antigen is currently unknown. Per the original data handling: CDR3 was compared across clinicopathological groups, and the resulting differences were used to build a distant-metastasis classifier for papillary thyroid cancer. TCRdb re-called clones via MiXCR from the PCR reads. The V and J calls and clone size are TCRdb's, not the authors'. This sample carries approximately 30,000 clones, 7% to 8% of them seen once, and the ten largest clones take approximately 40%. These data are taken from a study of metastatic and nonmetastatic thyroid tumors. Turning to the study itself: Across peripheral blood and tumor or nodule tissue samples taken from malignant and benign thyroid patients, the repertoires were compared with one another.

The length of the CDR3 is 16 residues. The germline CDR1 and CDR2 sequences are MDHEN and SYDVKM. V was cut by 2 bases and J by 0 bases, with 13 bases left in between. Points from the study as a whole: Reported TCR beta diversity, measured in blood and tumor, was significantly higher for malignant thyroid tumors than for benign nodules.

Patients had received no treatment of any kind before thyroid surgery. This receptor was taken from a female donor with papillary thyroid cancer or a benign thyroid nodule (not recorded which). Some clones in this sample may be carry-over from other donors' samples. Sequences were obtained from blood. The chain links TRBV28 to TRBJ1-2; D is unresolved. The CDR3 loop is CASSLGSATANYGYTF. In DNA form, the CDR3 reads TGTGCCAGCAGTTTAGGTTCGGCCACCGCTAACTATGGCTACACCTTC.